This T cell receptor beta chain came from a study of vaccination and CD4 T cells after COVID-19. Described treatment: approximately nine-day PBMC culture with coronavirus spike peptide pools or control peptides (ViraFEST assay). Those CD4+ T cells from the unexposed donor predate the COVID-19 pandemic (2011-2018). V lost 4 bases, J lost 0 bases, and 7 bases lay in between. The CDR3 runs 14 residues. Germline V lookup: CDR1 WNHNN, CDR2 SYGVQD (reference sequence). Sequenced with the Oncomine TCR Beta short-read assay was DNA taken from cultured CD4+ T cells. Each CDR3 protein is one row after TCRdb ran MiXCR on the PCR reads. The repertoire holds about 5,600 distinct CDR3 sequences, with over 35% as singletons. As regards this clonotype: Its antigen is as yet unknown.

Regarding the study as a whole: Only relatively few convalescent patients were studied, and early post-infection timepoints were not analyzed.

The receptor was isolated from a human donor in good health. The rearrangement uses TRBV10-1 and TRBJ1-3; D uncertain. Specimen: CD4+ T cells from blood, cultured in vitro. The CDR3 nucleotides are TGCGCCAGCAGTGGAAGCTACTCTGGAAACACCATATATTTT. It encodes CASSGSYSGNTIYF.